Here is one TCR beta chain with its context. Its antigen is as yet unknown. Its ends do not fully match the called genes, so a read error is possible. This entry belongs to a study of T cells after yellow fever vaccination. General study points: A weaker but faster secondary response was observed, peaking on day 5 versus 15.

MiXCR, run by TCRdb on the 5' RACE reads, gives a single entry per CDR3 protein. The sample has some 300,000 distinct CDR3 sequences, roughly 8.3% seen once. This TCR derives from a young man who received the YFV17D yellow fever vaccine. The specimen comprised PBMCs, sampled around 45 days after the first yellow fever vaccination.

The CDR3 DNA sequence: TGTGCCAGCAGTCGACAGGGAGAAGGGTACGAGCAGTCCTTC. It specifies CASSRQGEGYEQSF. The J gene is TRBJ2-7, the V gene TRBV12-3 or TRBV12-4; 7 nucleotides align to TRBD1. The CDR3 covers 14 residues.